What follows are 25 T cell receptor beta chains derived from one specimen sequenced in a study of T-cell memory formation after mild COVID-19. TCRdb reanalysed the 5' RACE reads using MiXCR and keeps one entry per CDR3 protein. The table lists under 550,000 distinct CDR3 sequences, approximately 18% of them singletons, with roughly 21% in the top ten. The sample taken for sequencing was PBMCs or a T cell subset sorted from them (not recorded which). The receptors stem from a man younger than 35 who had mild COVID-19 (a few samples of this study predate the infection). Cell type and time point are not known.

There are a few counts of this clonotype. The V gene is TRBV4-3, the J gene TRBJ2-3, with D unclear. The CDR3 is made up of 16 amino acids. Trimming shortened V by 3 bases and J by 4 bases, and 17 bases separated the two germline ends. In germline, CDR1 is LGHNA, CDR2 YSLEER. CDR3 amino acids: CASSQRPGPAADTQYF. CDR3 DNA: TGCGCCAGCAGCCAGAGGCCGGGCCCTGCGGCAGATACGCAGTATTTT.

This chain connects TRBV2 to TRBJ1-2; 7 positions match TRBD1. Germline V lookup: CDR1 SNHLY, CDR2 FYNNEI. The CDR3 consists of 16 residues. Germline trimming cut 1 base from V and 0 bases from J; bases unmatched to any gene: 5. CDR3 nucleotide sequence: TGTGCCAGCAGTGAAGAGGGGGCGGTTACTAACTATGGCTACACCTTC. Translation gives CASSEEGAVTNYGYTF.

V is TRBV24-1 and J is TRBJ1-5; a possible D gene is TRBD1 (5 bases). Trimming cost V 4 bases and J 0 bases, with 9 bases left between them. The CDR3 is 15 amino acids. The germline CDR1 and CDR2 sequences are KGHDR and SFDVKD. CDR3 amino acids: CATSESGRSNQPQHF. CDR3 sequence (DNA): TGTGCCACCAGTGAGTCAGGGCGTAGCAATCAGCCCCAGCATTTT.

This CDR3 is CASSGTGHPNQPQHF. DNA of the CDR3: TGTGCCAGCAGCGGAACGGGACACCCCAATCAGCCCCAGCATTTT. This sequence joins TRBV2 and TRBJ1-5; maybe TRBD1 (6 bases). The CDR3 extends over 15 amino acids. Germline loops: CDR1 SNHLY, CDR2 FYNNEI. V shed 6 bases and J shed 3 bases, with 15 bases lying between them.

This clonotype has a handful of counts. The genes are TRBV6-6 and TRBJ1-5; tentatively, D is TRBD1 (5 bases). V shed 5 bases and J shed 7 bases, with 12 bases lying between them. This CDR3 has 13 amino acids. Per the germline V gene, CDR1 is MNHNY and CDR2 is SVGAGI (reference sequence). The CDR3 nucleotides read TGTGCCAGCAGTACACCGGGGGGGCAGCCCCAGCATTTT. This translates into CASSTPGGQPQHF.

The chain joins TRBV9 to TRBJ2-7; D not certain. Germline V gene sequence: CDR1 SGDLS, CDR2 YYNGEE. This CDR3 has 13 amino acids. Trimming stripped 3 bases from V and 2 bases from J, with 9 bases between. The CDR3 spells CASSGGKTYEQYF. The CDR3 DNA reads as TGTGCCAGCAGCGGAGGAAAAACCTACGAGCAGTACTTC. Supplemented by reference TRBV9 and TRBJ2-7, the full variable domain reads DSGVTQTPKHLITATGQRVTLRCSPRSGDLSVYWYQQSLDQGLQFLIQYYNGEERAKGNILERFSAQQFPDLHSELNLSSLELGDSALYFCASSGGKTYEQYFGPGTRLTVT.

Only a few counts were recorded for this clonotype. The junction departs from germline at one end; a sequencing error may be responsible. V is TRBV12-3 or TRBV12-4 and J is TRBJ2-2; 8 nucleotides align to TRBD1. The CDR3 sequence is 14 residues long. CDR3 sequence reads: CASSWTGNIGELFF. DNA of the CDR3: TGTGCCAGCAGTTGGACAGGGAACATCGGGGAGCTGTTTTTT.

V usage is TRBV12-3 or TRBV12-4 and J usage is TRBJ1-6; 9 bases match TRBD1. CDR3 length equals 13 residues. V gave up 6 bases and J gave up 11 bases; unmatched junction bases: 5. The CDR3: CASSRTGVPPLHF. CDR3 nucleotide sequence: TGTGCCAGCAGCCGGACAGGGGTTCCACCCCTCCACTTT.

The gene calls are TRBV2 and TRBJ1-1; D not resolved. The CDR3 runs 12 residues. Germline V CDR1 and CDR2: SNHLY, FYNNEI. V gave up 4 bases and J gave up 3 bases, with 6 bases separating them. CDR3 nucleotides: TGTGCCAGCAGTGCGCGTTACACTGAAGCTTTCTTT. This sequence encodes CASSARYTEAFF.

This clonotype has only one observation. This chain links TRBV10-3 with TRBJ2-3, with D perhaps matching TRBD2 (5 bases). Germline lookup yields CDR1 ENHRY and CDR2 SYGVKD. The CDR3 totals 16 residues. V was trimmed by 4 bases and J by 0 bases, leaving 14 bases between them. The CDR3 DNA reads TGTGCCATCAGTGGTATAGGAGCGGCTAGCACAGATACGCAGTATTTT. It specifies CAISGIGAASTDTQYF.

This clonotype was seen a few times. This rearrangement joins TRBV12-3 or TRBV12-4 to TRBJ2-2; no clear D gene. This CDR3 spans 12 amino acids. Trimming removed 6 bases at V and 7 bases at J, with 9 bases between. In nucleotides, the CDR3 is TGTGCCAGCAGCCGGGTTGGCGGGGAGCTGTTTTTT. Translating gives CASSRVGGELFF.

This clonotype was seen more than once but under ten times. This chain connects TRBV28 to TRBJ1-4, with a tentative D call TRBD1 (5 bases). V was clipped by 8 bases and J by 7 bases, with 14 bases between them. The CDR3 has 13 amino acids. Germline V gene sequence: CDR1 MDHEN, CDR2 SYDVKM. The CDR3 here is CASLQVGLEKLFF. CDR3 DNA sequence: TGTGCCAGCCTACAGGTTGGCCTTGAAAAACTGTTTTTT. The entire variable domain, with the rest obtained from reference TRBV28 and TRBJ1-4, is as follows: DVKVTQSSRYLVKRTGEKVFLECVQDMDHENMFWYRQDPGLGLRLIYFSYDVKMKEKGDIPEGYSVSREKKERFSLILESASTNQTSMYLCASLQVGLEKLFFGSGTQLSVL.

The genes are TRBV7-9 and TRBJ2-1; D may be TRBD1 or TRBD2 (6 bases each). V was trimmed by 0 bases and J by 8 bases, leaving 11 bases between them. Germline V gene sequence: CDR1 SEHNR, CDR2 FQNEAQ (reference sequence). CDR3 length: 14 amino acids. CDR3: CASSLAGGWDEQFF. CDR3 nucleotide sequence: TGTGCCAGCAGCTTAGCGGGGGGCTGGGATGAGCAGTTCTTC.

This clonotype has a count of ten or more. The CDR3 spells CASAPGQPQETQYF. The CDR3 bases are TGTGCCAGCGCACCGGGACAGCCGCAAGAGACCCAGTACTTC. The genes are TRBV4-2 and TRBJ2-5, with 7 bases aligning to TRBD1. This CDR3 has 14 residues. CDR1 is LGHNA, CDR2 YNFKEQ, per germline. J gave up 2 bases and V 8 bases, and 8 bases lay outside the gene matches.

This clonotype was counted between two and nine times. The rearrangement links TRBV20-1 to TRBJ2-1; 11 nucleotides match TRBD2. The V gene end was trimmed by 6 bases and the J gene end by 14 bases; junction bases not matched to a gene: 9. Germline CDR1 DFQATT, CDR2 SNEGSKA (reference sequence). The CDR3 spans 12 residues. The CDR3 DNA reads TGCAGTGCCCCGGGACTAGCGGAATCGGAGTTCTTC. Translation: CSAPGLAESEFF.

In its sample, this clonotype was seen a few times. The V and J genes are TRBV5-1 and TRBJ2-1; perhaps D is TRBD1 or TRBD2 (5 bases each). V shed 8 bases and J shed 7 bases, with 19 bases lying between them. The germline V gene encodes CDR1 SGHRS and CDR2 YFSETQ. The CDR3 runs 14 residues. For the CDR3, the DNA is TGCGCCAGTTCGGTCCGGGGCCCTCCTAATGAGCAGTTCTTC. It translates to CASSVRGPPNEQFF.

This clonotype was counted a few times. V gene TRBV12-3 or TRBV12-4 combines with J gene TRBJ1-2, with a possible D match to TRBD1 (5 bases). The CDR3 length is 13 residues. Trimming took off 6 bases at V and 8 bases at J, with 16 bases between the two ends. CDR3 sequence (DNA): TGTGCCAGCAGCCCCAGGGAAGGTGGCGGCTACACCTTC. Its translation is CASSPREGGGYTF.

This clonotype has a handful of counts. The chain carries TRBV27 and TRBJ2-5; 8 bases line up with TRBD1. Germline V CDR1 and CDR2: MNHEY, SMNVEV (reference sequence). V lost 5 bases, J lost 1 base, and 12 bases stayed unmatched. The CDR3 length is 17 residues. The CDR3 nucleotides are TGTGCCAGCAGTCCTAGGACAGGGCCCTATTCCCAAGAGACCCAGTACTTC. This codes for CASSPRTGPYSQETQYF.

The chain recombines TRBV18 with TRBJ2-5, with 7 nucleotides matching TRBD1. The CDR3 runs 14 residues. Germline assignment: CDR1 KGHSH and CDR2 LQKENI. The V and J ends lost 4 bases and 3 bases, in that order; junction bases with no gene match: 5. CDR3: CASSRGQEKETQYF. For the CDR3, the DNA is TGTGCCAGCTCACGAGGACAGGAAAAAGAGACCCAGTACTTC.

This clonotype turned up a few times. The chain has TRBV6-1 and TRBJ1-1; D is possibly TRBD1 (5 bases). The V gene lost 5 bases and the J gene lost 5 bases, with 18 bases spanning the gap. Germline lookup yields CDR1 MNHNS and CDR2 SASEGT. This CDR3 region has 15 residues. The CDR3 coding sequence is TGTGCCAGCAGTCCGGGACTCTTCTTTGGAACTGAAGCTTTCTTT. This gives the protein CASSPGLFFGTEAFF.

The V gene is TRBV2, the J gene TRBJ1-1, with D unresolved. The V and J ends lost 4 bases and 8 bases respectively, with 17 bases between them. The CDR3 spans 14 residues. The germline V gene encodes CDR1 SNHLY and CDR2 FYNNEI. The CDR3 loop reads CASSGEEGYNEAFF. In DNA, the CDR3 is TGTGCCAGCAGTGGGGAGGAGGGCTACAACGAAGCTTTCTTT.

The rearrangement uses TRBV14 and TRBJ1-1; D unclear. Trimming cost V 3 bases and J 1 base, with 12 bases left between them. The length of the CDR3 is 15 residues. The germline V gene has CDR1 SGHDN and CDR2 FVKESK. CDR3: CASSQVWEWNTEAFF. CDR3 DNA sequence: TGTGCCAGCAGCCAGGTCTGGGAGTGGAACACTGAAGCTTTCTTT.

This clonotype appeared a single time. The V call is TRBV12-3 or TRBV12-4, the J call TRBJ1-1, with a tentative D call TRBD1 (5 bases). V lost 7 bases, J lost 4 bases, and 10 bases lay in between. The CDR3 has 12 amino acids. The CDR3 nucleotides are TGTGCCAGCATTACGAGGGGCACTGAAGCTTTCTTT. This gives the protein CASITRGTEAFF.

In its sample, this clonotype was seen a few times. The gene calls are TRBV12-3 or TRBV12-4 and TRBJ1-5; D is possibly TRBD1 (5 bases). The CDR3 consists of 15 residues. The V gene lost 6 bases and the J gene lost 1 base, with 13 bases spanning the gap. CDR3 bases: TGTGCCAGCAGCGCCGGGGGGTCGAGCAATCAGCCCCAGCATTTT. Translated, it gives CASSAGGSSNQPQHF.

This clonotype was counted many times. CDR3 in DNA: TGTGCCAGCAGCCAGTTCAATGAGCAGTTCTTC. This gives the protein CASSQFNEQFF. The rearrangement links TRBV6-2 or TRBV6-3 to TRBJ2-1; D is unresolved. V was pared by 6 bases and J by 6 bases, with 6 bases between. The CDR3 runs to 11 residues. Per the germline V gene, CDR1 is MNHEY and CDR2 is SVGEGT.